What follows describes a single T cell receptor (beta chain). The J segment lost 12 bases and the V segment lost 2 bases, leaving 7 bases of the junction unmatched. The length of the CDR3 is 14 residues. Per the germline V gene, CDR1 is MGHDK and CDR2 is SYGVNS. The repertoire was sequenced with immunoSEQ multiplex PCR; TCRdb's copy has only in-frame clones and lacks some. The table lists about 650,000 clones, 95% to 96% of them singletons. Naive-designated CD8 cells lacked CD45RO, were positively enriched for CCR7, and omitted terminally differentiated effector memory CD45RA+ cells. This sample is part of a study of shared clonotypes between healthy human individuals.

The specimen was naive CD8+ T cells sorted from blood. The receptor comes from a woman aged 30 to 39 in good health. V usage is TRBV25-1 and J usage is TRBJ2-1, with 10 bases matching TRBD1. The CDR3 region is CASSEPGQGTGQFF. The CDR3 DNA sequence: TGTGCCAGCAGTGAACCGGGACAGGGGACAGGGCAGTTCTTC.